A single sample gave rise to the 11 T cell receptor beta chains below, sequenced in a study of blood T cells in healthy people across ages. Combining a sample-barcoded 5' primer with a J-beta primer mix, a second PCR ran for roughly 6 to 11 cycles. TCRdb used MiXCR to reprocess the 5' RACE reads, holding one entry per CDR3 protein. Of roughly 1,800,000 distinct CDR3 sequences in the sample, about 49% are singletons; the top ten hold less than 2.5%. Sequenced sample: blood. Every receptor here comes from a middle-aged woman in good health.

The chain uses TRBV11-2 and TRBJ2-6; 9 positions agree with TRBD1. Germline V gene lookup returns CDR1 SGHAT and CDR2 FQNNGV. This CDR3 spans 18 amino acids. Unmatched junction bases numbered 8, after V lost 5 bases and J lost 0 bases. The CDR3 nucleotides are TGTGCCAGCAGCCTCATCAAGGGACAGGGCTCTGGGGCCAACGTCCTGACTTTC. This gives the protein CASSLIKGQGSGANVLTF.

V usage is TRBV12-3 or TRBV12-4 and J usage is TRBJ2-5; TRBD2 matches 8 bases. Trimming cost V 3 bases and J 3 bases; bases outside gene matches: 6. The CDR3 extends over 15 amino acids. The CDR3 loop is CASSFRAGGKETQYF. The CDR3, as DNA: TGTGCCAGCAGTTTTAGGGCGGGGGGAAAAGAGACCCAGTACTTC.

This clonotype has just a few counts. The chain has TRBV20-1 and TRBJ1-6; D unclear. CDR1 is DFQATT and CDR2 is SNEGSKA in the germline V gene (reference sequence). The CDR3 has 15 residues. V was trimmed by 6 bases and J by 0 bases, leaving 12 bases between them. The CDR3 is CSARTAPSYNSPLHF. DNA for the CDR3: TGCAGTGCCAGGACGGCCCCCTCCTATAATTCACCCCTCCACTTT.

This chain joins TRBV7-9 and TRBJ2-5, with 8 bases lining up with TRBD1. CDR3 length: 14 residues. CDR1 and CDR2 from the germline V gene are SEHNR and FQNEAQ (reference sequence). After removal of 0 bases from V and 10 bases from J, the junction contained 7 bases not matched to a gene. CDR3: CASSLAPTGVIQYF. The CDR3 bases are TGTGCCAGCAGCTTAGCCCCGACAGGGGTGATCCAGTACTTC.

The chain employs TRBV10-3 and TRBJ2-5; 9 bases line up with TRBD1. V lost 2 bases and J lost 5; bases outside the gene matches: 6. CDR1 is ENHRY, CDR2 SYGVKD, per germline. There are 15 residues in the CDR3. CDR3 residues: CAISEPLTGGETQYF. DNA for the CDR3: TGTGCCATCAGTGAGCCACTGACAGGGGGGGAGACCCAGTACTTC.

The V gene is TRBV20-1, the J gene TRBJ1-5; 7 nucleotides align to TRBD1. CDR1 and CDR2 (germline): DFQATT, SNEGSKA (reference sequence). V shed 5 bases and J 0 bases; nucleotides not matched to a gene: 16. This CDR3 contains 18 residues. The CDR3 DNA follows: TGCAGTGCTTCTACAACGGCACGACAGGGTAATAGCAATCAGCCCCAGCATTTT. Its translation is CSASTTARQGNSNQPQHF.

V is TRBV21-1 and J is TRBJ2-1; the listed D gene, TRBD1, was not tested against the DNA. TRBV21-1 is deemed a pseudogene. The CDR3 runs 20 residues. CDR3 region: CASSPFVRTAHLPSYNEQFF. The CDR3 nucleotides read TGTGCCAGCAGCCCATTCGTAAGGACAGCCCATTTGCCGTCCTACAATGAGCAGTTCTTC.

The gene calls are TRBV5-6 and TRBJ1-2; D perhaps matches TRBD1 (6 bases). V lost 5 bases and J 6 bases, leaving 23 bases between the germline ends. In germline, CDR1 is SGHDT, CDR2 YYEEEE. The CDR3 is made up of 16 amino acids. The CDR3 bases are TGTGCCAGCAGATCGACACACGGCGCAGGGGCACATGGCTACACCTTC. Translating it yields CASRSTHGAGAHGYTF. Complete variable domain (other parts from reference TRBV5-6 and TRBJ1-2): DAGVTQSPTHLIKTRGQQVTLRCSPKSGHDTVSWYQQALGQGPQFIFQYYEEEERQRGNFPDRFSGHQFPNYSSELNVNALLLGDSALYLCASRSTHGAGAHGYTFGSGTRLTVV.

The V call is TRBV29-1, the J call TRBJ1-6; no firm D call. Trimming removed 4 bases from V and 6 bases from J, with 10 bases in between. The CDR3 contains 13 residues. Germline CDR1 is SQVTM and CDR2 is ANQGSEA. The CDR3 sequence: CSVAAGPNSPLHF. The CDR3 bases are TGCAGCGTTGCCGCAGGCCCTAATTCACCCCTCCACTTT.

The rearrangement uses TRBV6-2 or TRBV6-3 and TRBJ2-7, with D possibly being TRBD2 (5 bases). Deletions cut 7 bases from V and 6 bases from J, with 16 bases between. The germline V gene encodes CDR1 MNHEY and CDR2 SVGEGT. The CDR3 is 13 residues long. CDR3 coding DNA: TGTGCCAGCAACCAGTTGGGCGGGCGCGAGCAGTACTTC. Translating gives CASNQLGGREQYF.

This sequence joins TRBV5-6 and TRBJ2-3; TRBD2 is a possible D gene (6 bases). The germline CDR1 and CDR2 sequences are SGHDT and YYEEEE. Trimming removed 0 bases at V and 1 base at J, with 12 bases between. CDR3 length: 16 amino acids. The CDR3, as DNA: TGTGCCAGCAGCTTGGCCTGGGGCGGGGGCACAGATACGCAGTATTTT. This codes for CASSLAWGGGTDTQYF.